The 18 T cell receptor beta chains below come from one sample, sequenced in a study of tumor and adjacent non-tumor tissue in lung cancer. Three rounds of nested PCR, following a modified ARM-PCR protocol, produced the TCRbeta library. TCRdb passed the multiplex PCR reads through MiXCR, listing each CDR3 protein once. The repertoire holds about 200,000 distinct CDR3 sequences, with over 55% as singletons. RNA was extracted from bulk tissue without any cell sorting. The source material was lung tumor tissue. These receptors all come from a man aged 55 to 69 with non-small cell lung cancer.

This clonotype has a handful of counts. The chain is built from TRBV5-1 and TRBJ2-5; TRBD2 aligns across 10 bases. This CDR3 region has 16 residues. V lost 0 bases to trimming and J lost 3 bases; unmatched junction nucleotides: 5. Germline lookup yields CDR1 SGHRS and CDR2 YFSETQ. CDR3 residues: CASSLEPAGGEETQYF. DNA of the CDR3: TGCGCCAGCAGCTTGGAGCCAGCGGGGGGGGAAGAGACCCAGTACTTC.

Here the CDR3 reads CATRHQGRNTEAFF. The DNA of the CDR3 is TGTGCCACCAGACACCAGGGTAGGAACACTGAAGCTTTCTTT. The gene calls are TRBV12-3 or TRBV12-4 and TRBJ1-1; a weak D match, TRBD1 (5 bases). V was clipped by 10 bases and J by 1 base, with 16 bases between them. This CDR3 has 14 residues.

Details on this clonotype: A read error may produce the germline difference seen at one junction end. The chain is built from TRBV4-1 and TRBJ1-1, with TRBD1 identical over 7 bases. CDR1 MGHRA and CDR2 YSYEKL come from the germline V gene. The CDR3 sequence is 16 residues long. CDR3 in amino acids: CPSSQVGQRRNTEAFF. The CDR3, as DNA: TGCCCCAGCAGCCAAGTGGGACAGAGGAGGAACACTGAAGCTTTCTTT.

V gene TRBV20-1 combines with J gene TRBJ2-6; maybe TRBD2 (5 bases). V shed 6 bases and J shed 2 bases, with 11 bases lying between them. The CDR3 covers 14 residues. The germline CDR1 and CDR2 sequences are DFQATT and SNEGSKA (reference sequence). CDR3 sequence reads: CSAEWETGANVLTF. In DNA form, the CDR3 reads TGCAGTGCCGAGTGGGAGACTGGGGCCAACGTCCTGACTTTC.

This clonotype came up once. A much larger clone lies one base from this, so it may be a read error. Given the absence of the conserved phenylalanine or tryptophan at the CDR3 end, a read error is likely. The V call is TRBV12-3 or TRBV12-4, the J call TRBJ1-5; TRBD1 is a possible D gene (5 bases). This CDR3 region has 12 residues. V lost 3 bases and J lost 6, with 6 bases in between. CDR3 sequence: CASSFGGQPQHS. The CDR3 DNA is TGTGCCAGCAGTTTCGGGGGTCAGCCCCAGCATTCT.

A word on this clonotype: Its ends do not fully match the called genes, so a read error is possible. The chain has TRBV11-2 and TRBJ1-3, with D unresolved. The CDR3 totals 14 residues. Germline CDR1 reads SGHAT; CDR2 reads FQNNGV. CDR3 coding DNA: TGTGCCAGAAGCTTAGATCCCGGGGTTAACACAATATATTTT. Protein sequence: CARSLDPGVNTIYF. Using reference TRBV11-2 and TRBJ1-3 for the parts outside the CDR3, the full variable domain is EAGVAQSPRYKIIEKRQSVAFWCNPISGHATLYWYQQILGQGPKLLIQFQNNGVVDDSQLPKDRFSAERLKGVDSTLKIQPAKLEDSAVYLCARSLDPGVNTIYFGEGSWLTVV.

As regards this clonotype: Sequence at one end of the junction differs from germline and may be a read error. The chain joins TRBV5-6 to TRBJ1-6, with no clear D. The CDR3 has 15 residues. Germline CDR1 is SGHDT and CDR2 is YYEEEE. CDR3 loop: CAISLLSSYNSPLHF. The CDR3 DNA reads TGTGCCATCAGCTTGCTGAGCTCCTATAATTCACCCCTCCACTTT.

As for this clonotype: Compared with germline, one end of the junction differs, possibly owing to a read error. The V gene is TRBV11-2, the J gene TRBJ1-2; TRBD1 might be the D (6 bases). Germline V lookup: CDR1 SGHAT, CDR2 FQNNGV. The CDR3 has 15 residues. The CDR3 spells CASILLMGGLYVYTF. DNA for the CDR3: TGTGCCAGCATCTTACTCATGGGGGGGCTTTATGTCTACACCTTC.

With regard to this clonotype: A much larger clone differs by one base, so this may be a read error. This chain uses TRBV4-1 with TRBJ2-7; D is unresolved. CDR3 length equals 11 residues. CDR1 and CDR2 (germline): MGHRA, YSYEKL. The chain's CDR3 is CASNQEYEQYF. The CDR3, as DNA: TGCGCCAGCAACCAAGAGTACGAGCAGTACTTC.

As regards this clonotype: This sequence may be a read error, since a much larger clone differs from it by one base. The chain recombines TRBV6-5 with TRBJ1-2, with TRBD1 identical over 7 bases. Germline V CDR1 and CDR2: MNHEY, SVGAGI. V lost 11 bases, J lost 10 bases, and 19 bases stayed unmatched. The CDR3 is 14 amino acids. CDR3 DNA: TGTGCCGGCAAAACGCAGGGGGAGGGGATTTTCTACACCTTC. Amino acid sequence: CAGKTQGEGIFYTF.

A note on this clonotype: A read error may explain this, as a much larger clone is one base away. This chain links TRBV5-4 with TRBJ2-3, with TRBD2 matching 13 bases. CDR3 length equals 16 residues. Germline CDR1 and CDR2: SGHNT and YYREEE (reference sequence). In DNA form, the CDR3 reads TGTGCCAGCAGGCTACTAGCGGGGGGGCCTGCAGATACGCGGTATTTT. Amino acids: CASRLLAGGPADTRYF.

J is TRBJ1-1 and V is TRBV4-3; D is uncertain. Per the germline V gene, CDR1 is LGHNA and CDR2 is YSLEER. The CDR3 consists of 15 residues. The CDR3 DNA reads as TGCCCTAGCAGCCAATCGTTCAGGTTGAGCACTGAAGCTTTCTTT. As protein: CPSSQSFRLSTEAFF.

This clonotype was seen more than once but under ten times. This chain connects TRBV2 to TRBJ2-1, with 13 positions matching TRBD2. The CDR3 covers 17 residues. V lost 2 bases to trimming and J lost 4 bases; unmatched junction nucleotides: 5. Germline V gives CDR1 SNHLY, CDR2 FYNNEI. The chain's CDR3 is CASSETSGGAGYNEQFF. The CDR3 DNA is TGTGCCAGCAGTGAAACTAGCGGGGGGGCCGGTTACAATGAGCAGTTCTTC.

This clonotype occurred many times. CDR3 residues: CSARDRLLQETQYF. In DNA form, the CDR3 reads TGCAGTGCTAGAGATCGGCTCCTCCAAGAGACCCAGTACTTC. The rearrangement joins TRBV20-1 to TRBJ2-5; D is unresolved. V was trimmed by 0 bases and J by 1 base, leaving 9 bases between them. Germline CDR1 DFQATT, CDR2 SNEGSKA (reference sequence). The CDR3 totals 14 residues.

The chain carries TRBV4-1 and TRBJ1-1; D not certain. The V and J ends lost 3 bases and 12 bases respectively, with 14 bases between them. Per the germline V gene, CDR1 is MGHRA and CDR2 is YSYEKL. The CDR3 totals 12 residues. The CDR3 coding sequence is TGCGCCAGCAGCCAGATACAGCATGATTCTTTCTTT. It translates to CASSQIQHDSFF.

In regard to this clonotype: An end of the junction does not agree with germline; a read error may underlie this. The chain joins TRBV7-8 to TRBJ1-6; weak D call: TRBD1 (5 bases). The CDR3 totals 16 residues. Germline CDR1 and CDR2: SGHVS and FQNEAQ. The CDR3, as DNA: TGTGCCAGGAGCTTAGTCCTCGGGGGTGGTAATACACCCCTCCACTTT. Translating it yields CARSLVLGGGNTPLHF.

This clonotype was seen more than once but under ten times. The chain recombines TRBV14 with TRBJ2-3; 13 bases line up with TRBD2. V lost 1 base and J lost 9; bases outside the gene matches: 7. Germline lookup yields CDR1 SGHDN and CDR2 FVKESK. The CDR3 runs to 16 residues. In DNA form, the CDR3 reads TGTGCCAGCAGCCAAGGACTAGCGGGGGGAGTGGGGACGCAGTATTTT. Its translation: CASSQGLAGGVGTQYF.

Concerning this clonotype: A much larger clone sits a single nucleotide away, making a read error possible. The chain links TRBV5-4 to TRBJ1-1; 9 nucleotides align to TRBD1. The CDR3 sequence is 14 residues long. V shed 2 bases and J 4 bases; nucleotides not matched to a gene: 3. CDR1 SGHNT and CDR2 YYREEE come from the germline V gene (reference sequence). The chain's CDR3 is CASSFGTGSTEAFF. CDR3 DNA: TGTGCCAGCAGCTTTGGGACAGGGAGCACTGAAGCTTTCTTT.